Given below is one T cell receptor (beta chain) in context. Its cognate antigen is unknown. These data originate in a study of cytomegalovirus exposure and HLA in healthy donors. Use of 60 Vbeta and 13 Jbeta primers characterized the PCR. The assay was immunoSEQ multiplex PCR, and TCRdb's table has in-frame clones only and misses some. The data contain 150,000 to 180,000 clones, around 79% of them singletons. Overall study results and limits: The authors judged a highly shared variant cluster likely a sequencing artifact. The study had only CMV serostatus as immune exposure information.

Germline V gene lookup returns CDR1 LNHDA and CDR2 SQIVND (reference sequence). Deletions cut 10 bases from V and 0 bases from J, with 9 bases between. The CDR3 length is 12 residues. Material: PBMCs. The V gene is TRBV19, the J gene TRBJ1-1, with D maybe TRBD1 (5 bases). This clonotype was sampled from a man aged 30-40 years in good health and CMV-seropositive. Here the CDR3 DNA reads TGTGCCATCAAGGGGCTGAACACTGAAGCTTTCTTT. Its protein product is CAIKGLNTEAFF.